Following are 26 T cell receptor beta chains from one sample sequenced in a study of cytomegalovirus exposure and HLA in healthy donors. Both 60 Vbeta primers and 13 Jbeta primers went into the PCR. TCRdb keeps only in-frame clones here, not all; method: immunoSEQ multiplex PCR. The sample includes roughly 60,000 clones. Sequenced: PBMCs. The source of these receptors is a woman under 30 in good health and CMV-seronegative.

The V gene is TRBV4-2, the J gene TRBJ2-2; 9 nucleotides line up with TRBD1. The CDR3 runs to 18 residues. Looked up from germline, CDR1 is LGHNA and CDR2 is YNFKEQ. Trimming took 0 bases from V and 5 from J; bases not matched to a gene: 10. The CDR3 spells CASSQEGVGTGRTGELFF. CDR3 DNA: TGTGCCAGCAGCCAAGAAGGCGTCGGGACAGGGCGTACCGGGGAGCTGTTTTTT.

The chain combines TRBV4-2 with TRBJ2-2; D gene unclear. The CDR3 has 15 amino acids. The V end lost 1 base, the J end lost 4 bases, and 10 bases lay between the germline ends. Germline CDR1 is LGHNA and CDR2 is YNFKEQ. DNA of the CDR3: TGTGCCAGCAGCCAAGCATCGAGCGTCACCGGGGAGCTGTTTTTT. It is translated as CASSQASSVTGELFF.

Concerning this clone itself: Compared with germline, one end of the junction differs, possibly owing to a read error. The chain has TRBV30 and TRBJ1-5; no clear D. This CDR3 region has 15 residues. Germline CDR1 reads GTSNPN; CDR2 reads SVGIG (reference sequence). The CDR3, as DNA: TGTGCCTGGAGTCCCCCAGGAGCTAGCTATCAGCCCCAGCATTTT. It encodes CAWSPPGASYQPQHF.

V usage is TRBV5-1 and J usage is TRBJ1-3; D gene uncertain. Trimming took 0 bases from V and 3 from J, leaving 7 bases between them. This CDR3 is built from 14 residues. Germline V gene lookup returns CDR1 SGHRS and CDR2 YFSETQ. Here the CDR3 DNA reads TGCGCCAGCAGCTTGGATGGGAGTGGAAACACCATATATTTT. Protein sequence: CASSLDGSGNTIYF.

V gene TRBV6-1 combines with J gene TRBJ2-7, with TRBD1 identical over 9 bases. V lost 6 bases, J lost 2 bases, and 8 bases stayed unmatched. The CDR3 sequence is 15 residues long. Germline CDR1 reads MNHNS; CDR2 reads SASEGT. The CDR3 protein is CASRRGGQGTYEQYF. The CDR3 nucleotides are TGTGCCAGCAGGAGGGGGGGACAGGGAACCTACGAGCAGTACTTC.

The chain joins TRBV6-1 to TRBJ1-5; no clear D. The CDR3 has 15 residues. The germline V and J ends were trimmed by 4 bases and 0 bases, with 10 bases remaining between them. CDR1 and CDR2 (germline): MNHNS, SASEGT. CDR3 sequence: CASSAGRNSNQPQHF. The CDR3, as DNA: TGTGCCAGCAGTGCTGGCAGGAATAGCAATCAGCCCCAGCATTTT.

The genes are TRBV5-6 and TRBJ2-5, with 9 bases lining up with TRBD2. Germline CDR1 is SGHDT and CDR2 is YYEEEE. Trimming removed 1 base from V and 0 bases from J; junction bases left unmatched: 1. The CDR3 runs 15 residues. The CDR3 DNA reads TGTGCCAGCAGCTTGTCTAGCGGGGACCAAGAGACCCAGTACTTC. Translation gives CASSLSSGDQETQYF.

The CDR3 bases are TGTGCCAGCAGCCCCCGACTAGCGGGAGCAGTCAATGAGCAGTTCTTC. It encodes CASSPRLAGAVNEQFF. This chain uses TRBV9 with TRBJ2-1, with 12 bases matching TRBD2. The length of the CDR3 is 16 residues. From germline, CDR1 is SGDLS and CDR2 YYNGEE. After removal of 4 bases from V and 6 bases from J, the junction contained 8 bases not matched to a gene.

The chain has TRBV30 and TRBJ2-7, with D tentatively TRBD1 (5 bases). Germline loops: CDR1 GTSNPN, CDR2 SVGIG (reference sequence). Trimming cost V 1 base and J 2 bases, with 9 bases left between them. The CDR3 length is 13 residues. This chain's CDR3 is CAWSGEQAYEQYF. The CDR3 DNA follows: TGTGCCTGGAGTGGGGAACAGGCCTACGAGCAGTACTTC.

The chain links TRBV7-9 to TRBJ1-2; D call uncertain. The V end was cut by 1 base, the J end by 8 bases, with 11 bases between. From germline, CDR1 is SEHNR and CDR2 FQNEAQ (reference sequence). The CDR3 spans 13 residues. As DNA, the CDR3 is TGTGCCAGCAGCTTAGAGAGCGATACCGGCTACACCTTC. Its protein product is CASSLESDTGYTF.

This chain uses TRBV11-3 with TRBJ2-7; 9 nucleotides agree with TRBD1. The germline gives CDR1 SGHNT, CDR2 YENEEA. J lost 5 bases, V lost 5 bases, and 13 bases had no gene match. The CDR3 runs to 16 residues. The CDR3 sequence is CASSPGGTGPANEQYF. CDR3 sequence (DNA): TGTGCCAGCAGCCCCGGGGGGACAGGGCCAGCGAACGAGCAGTACTTC.

The J gene is TRBJ2-7, the V gene TRBV13, with a possible D match to TRBD1 (5 bases). With 4 bases removed from V and 3 bases from J, the gap between germline ends came to 13 bases. CDR3 size: 14 residues. Per the germline V gene, CDR1 is PRHDT and CDR2 is FYEKMQ (reference sequence). CDR3 in amino acids: CASSSSDSYYEQYF. In DNA, the CDR3 is TGTGCCAGCAGCTCCTCAGACAGTTACTACGAGCAGTACTTC.

The chain's CDR3 is CASRSVPSRGETQYF. The CDR3 DNA reads TGTGCCAGTAGATCCGTCCCATCCCGAGGGGAGACCCAGTACTTC. The rearrangement joins TRBV19 to TRBJ2-5, with D tentatively TRBD2 (5 bases). Germline lookup yields CDR1 LNHDA and CDR2 SQIVND (reference sequence). The V gene lost 6 bases and the J gene lost 5 bases, with 19 bases spanning the gap. The CDR3 sequence is 15 residues long.

J is TRBJ1-2 and V is TRBV7-9; D is ambiguous. Germline V gene sequence: CDR1 SEHNR, CDR2 FQNEAQ (reference sequence). This CDR3 region has 15 residues. Trimming removed 5 bases from V and 2 bases from J, with 15 bases in between. The CDR3 DNA reads as TGTGCCAGCAGCCCCACGGGATCCTACAACTATGGCTACACCTTC. Translating it yields CASSPTGSYNYGYTF.

V is TRBV7-8 and J is TRBJ2-3, with D possibly being TRBD2 (6 bases). Trimming took 5 bases from V and 5 from J, leaving 14 bases between them. Per germline, CDR1 SGHVS and CDR2 FQNEAQ. CDR3 length equals 14 residues. The CDR3: CASSHPLRGDTQYF. Here the CDR3 DNA reads TGTGCCAGCAGCCATCCCCTGCGGGGAGATACGCAGTATTTT.

The V and J genes are TRBV29-1 and TRBJ2-4; tentative D call: TRBD2 (5 bases). Germline lookup yields CDR1 SQVTM and CDR2 ANQGSEA. Trimming removed 3 bases from V and 15 bases from J, with 6 bases in between. The CDR3 extends over 8 amino acids. The chain's CDR3 is CSVDGVYF. The DNA for the CDR3 is TGCAGCGTTGACGGGGTGTACTTC.

The chain is built from TRBV13 and TRBJ2-7; 9 bases are shared with TRBD1. This CDR3 is built from 17 residues. Trimming removed 4 bases from V and 0 bases from J; junction bases left unmatched: 10. Germline CDR1 and CDR2: PRHDT and FYEKMQ (reference sequence). As DNA, the CDR3 is TGTGCCAGCAGCTCGACAGGGGGTGAGAGGGCCTCCTACGAGCAGTACTTC. Translated: CASSSTGGERASYEQYF.

The chain employs TRBV30 and TRBJ2-1; tentative D call: TRBD2 (6 bases). Germline V lookup: CDR1 GTSNPN, CDR2 SVGIG (reference sequence). The ends were cut back, 2 bases at V and 11 bases at J, with 19 bases in the middle. This CDR3 comprises 14 residues. CDR3 residues: CAWSPFTSRGKQFF. CDR3 nucleotide sequence: TGTGCCTGGAGTCCCTTCACTTCTCGCGGGAAGCAGTTCTTC.

V usage is TRBV9 and J usage is TRBJ1-2; 9 positions agree with TRBD1. The V and J ends lost 4 bases and 4 bases, in that order; junction bases with no gene match: 8. This CDR3 is 15 amino acids long. Germline assignment: CDR1 SGDLS and CDR2 YYNGEE. CDR3 in amino acids: CASSPRTGDLYGYTF. The CDR3 nucleotides are TGTGCCAGCAGCCCGCGGACAGGGGACCTCTATGGCTACACCTTC.

The CDR3 nucleotides read TGTGCCAGCAGCTTCGAGCCCCATTTTGAGACCCAGTACTTC. Amino acid sequence: CASSFEPHFETQYF. The J gene is TRBJ2-5, the V gene TRBV7-2; D gene unclear. Trimming cost V 3 bases and J 5 bases, with 13 bases left between them. The length of the CDR3 is 14 residues. Germline V gives CDR1 SGHTA, CDR2 FQGNSA.

The rearrangement links TRBV29-1 to TRBJ1-2; the match to TRBD1 covers 7 bases. V was pared by 6 bases and J by 5 bases, with 9 bases of the junction left unmatched. CDR1 SQVTM and CDR2 ANQGSEA come from the germline V gene. This CDR3 region has 13 residues. The CDR3 DNA follows: TGCAGCGTCTGGAGACAGGGTTGGTATGGCTACACCTTC. Translating it yields CSVWRQGWYGYTF.

This chain uses TRBV30 with TRBJ2-1, with D tentatively TRBD1 (5 bases). CDR3 length: 15 amino acids. Per germline, CDR1 GTSNPN and CDR2 SVGIG (reference sequence). Trimming shortened V by 0 bases and J by 0 bases, and 9 bases separated the two germline ends. The CDR3 protein is CAWSVGQSSYNEQFF. DNA for the CDR3: TGTGCCTGGAGTGTAGGACAAAGCTCCTACAATGAGCAGTTCTTC.

The genes are TRBV6-1 and TRBJ2-7; D is possibly TRBD1 (6 bases). Germline CDR1 MNHNS, CDR2 SASEGT. Trimming stripped 4 bases from V and 6 bases from J, with 13 bases between. The CDR3 runs 13 residues. CDR3 region: CASSVTGSGEQYF. The CDR3 DNA follows: TGTGCCAGCAGTGTTACAGGGTCCGGCGAGCAGTACTTC.

The chain uses TRBV4-1 and TRBJ1-5; possible D gene TRBD1, 5 bases. The germline V gene has CDR1 MGHRA and CDR2 YSYEKL. V dropped 3 bases and J dropped 0 bases, with 18 bases sitting between them. The CDR3 loop spans 18 amino acids. The CDR3, as DNA: TGCGCCAGCAGCCACACCTATAGCCTCGGGGGTAGCAATCAGCCCCAGCATTTT. Its protein product is CASSHTYSLGGSNQPQHF.

Turning to this clone: One end of the junction fails to match germline, which may point to a read error. This chain connects TRBV7-7 to TRBJ2-7; 8 bases are a match to TRBD2. Germline V lookup: CDR1 SSHAT, CDR2 FNYEAQ (reference sequence). The CDR3 runs to 15 residues. The DNA of the CDR3 is TGTGCTAGCAGCCAAGGACTAGCAATAGTCAACGAGCAGTACTTC. As protein: CASSQGLAIVNEQYF.

The chain employs TRBV6-5 and TRBJ1-2; 8 bases align to TRBD1. The junction had 5 bases not matched to a gene; V was cut back by 5 bases and J by 3 bases. The V gene's germline CDR1 is MNHEY and CDR2 SVGAGI. CDR3 length equals 14 residues. In DNA form, the CDR3 reads TGTGCCAGCAGTCTGACAGGGGAGGACTATGGCTACACCTTC. It yields the protein CASSLTGEDYGYTF.